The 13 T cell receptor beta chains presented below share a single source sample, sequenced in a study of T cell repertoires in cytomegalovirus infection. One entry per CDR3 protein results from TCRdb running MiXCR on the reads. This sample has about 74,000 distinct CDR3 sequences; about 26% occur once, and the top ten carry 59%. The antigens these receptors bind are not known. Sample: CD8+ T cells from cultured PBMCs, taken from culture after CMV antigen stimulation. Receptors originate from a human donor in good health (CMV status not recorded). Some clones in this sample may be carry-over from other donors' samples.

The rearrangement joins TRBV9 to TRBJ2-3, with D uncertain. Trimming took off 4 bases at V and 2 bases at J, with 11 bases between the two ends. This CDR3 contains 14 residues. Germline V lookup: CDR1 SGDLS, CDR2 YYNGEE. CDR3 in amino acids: CASSFQTPTDTQYF. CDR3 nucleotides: TGTGCCAGCAGCTTCCAGACCCCCACAGATACGCAGTATTTT.

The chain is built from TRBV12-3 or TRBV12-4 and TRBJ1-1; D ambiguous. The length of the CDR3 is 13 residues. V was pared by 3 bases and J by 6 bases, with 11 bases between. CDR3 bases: TGTGCCAGCAGTTTCGGTCCAAGCTCTGAAGCTTTCTTT. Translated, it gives CASSFGPSSEAFF.

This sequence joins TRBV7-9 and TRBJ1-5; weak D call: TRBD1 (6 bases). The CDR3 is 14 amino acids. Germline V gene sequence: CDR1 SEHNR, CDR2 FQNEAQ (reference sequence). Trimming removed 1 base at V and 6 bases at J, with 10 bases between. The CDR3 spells CASSLGGGPQPQHF. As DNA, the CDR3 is TGTGCCAGCAGCTTAGGGGGGGGGCCTCAGCCCCAGCATTTT.

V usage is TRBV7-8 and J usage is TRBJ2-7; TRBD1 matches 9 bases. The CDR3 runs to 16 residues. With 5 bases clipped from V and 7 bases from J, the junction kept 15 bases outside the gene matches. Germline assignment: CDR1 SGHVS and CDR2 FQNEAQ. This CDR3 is CASSPPGGTGSREQYF. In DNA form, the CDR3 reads TGTGCCAGCAGCCCCCCCGGAGGGACAGGGTCTCGGGAGCAGTACTTC.

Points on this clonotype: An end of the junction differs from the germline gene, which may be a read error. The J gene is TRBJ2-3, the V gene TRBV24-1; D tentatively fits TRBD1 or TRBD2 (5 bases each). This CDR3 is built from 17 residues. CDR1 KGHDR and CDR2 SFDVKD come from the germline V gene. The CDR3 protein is CASSDLDGGESTDTQYF. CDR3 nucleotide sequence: TGTGCCTCCAGTGATTTGGATGGGGGAGAAAGCACAGATACGCAGTATTTT.

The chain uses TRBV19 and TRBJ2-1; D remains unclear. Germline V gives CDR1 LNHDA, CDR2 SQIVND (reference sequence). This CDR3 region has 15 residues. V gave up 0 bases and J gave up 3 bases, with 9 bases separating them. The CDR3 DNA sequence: TGTGCCAGTAGTATAGATCCCTCCCTCTACAATGAGCAGTTCTTC. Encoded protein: CASSIDPSLYNEQFF.

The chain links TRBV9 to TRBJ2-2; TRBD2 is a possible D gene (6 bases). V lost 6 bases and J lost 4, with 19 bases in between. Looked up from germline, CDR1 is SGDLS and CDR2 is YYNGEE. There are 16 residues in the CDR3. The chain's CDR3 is CASTQNPRGPTGELFF. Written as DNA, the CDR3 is TGTGCCAGCACCCAGAACCCGCGGGGCCCCACCGGGGAGCTGTTTTTT.

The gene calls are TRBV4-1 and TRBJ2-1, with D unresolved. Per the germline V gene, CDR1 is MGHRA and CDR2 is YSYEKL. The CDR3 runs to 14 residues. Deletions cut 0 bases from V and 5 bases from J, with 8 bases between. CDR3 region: CASSQDGSDNEQFF. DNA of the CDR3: TGCGCCAGCAGCCAAGATGGGTCTGACAATGAGCAGTTCTTC.

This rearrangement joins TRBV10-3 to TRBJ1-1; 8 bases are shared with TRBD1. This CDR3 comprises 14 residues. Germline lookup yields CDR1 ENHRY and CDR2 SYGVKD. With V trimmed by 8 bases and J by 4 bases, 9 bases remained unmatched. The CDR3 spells CAISEDRASTEAFF. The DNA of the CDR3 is TGTGCCATCTCAGAGGACAGGGCCAGCACTGAAGCTTTCTTT.

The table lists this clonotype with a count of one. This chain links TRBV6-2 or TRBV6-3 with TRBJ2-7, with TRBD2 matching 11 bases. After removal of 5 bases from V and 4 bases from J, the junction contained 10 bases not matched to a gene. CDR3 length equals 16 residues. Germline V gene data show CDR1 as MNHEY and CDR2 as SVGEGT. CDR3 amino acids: CASSIGTSGANYEQYF. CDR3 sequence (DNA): TGTGCCAGCAGTATTGGGACTAGCGGTGCGAATTACGAGCAGTACTTC.

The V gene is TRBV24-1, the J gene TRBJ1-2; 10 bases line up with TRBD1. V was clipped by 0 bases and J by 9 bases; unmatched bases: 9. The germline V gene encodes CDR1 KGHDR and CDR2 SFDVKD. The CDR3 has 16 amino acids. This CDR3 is CATSDLPGQGIVSYTF. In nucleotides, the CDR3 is TGTGCCACCAGTGATTTGCCGGGACAGGGGATCGTAAGCTACACCTTC.

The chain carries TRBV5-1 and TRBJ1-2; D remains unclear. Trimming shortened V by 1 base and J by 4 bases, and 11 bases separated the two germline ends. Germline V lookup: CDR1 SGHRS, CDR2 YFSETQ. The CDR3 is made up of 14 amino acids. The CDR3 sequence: CASSLTDGPYGYTF. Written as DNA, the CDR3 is TGCGCCAGCAGCTTGACCGACGGACCCTATGGCTACACCTTC.

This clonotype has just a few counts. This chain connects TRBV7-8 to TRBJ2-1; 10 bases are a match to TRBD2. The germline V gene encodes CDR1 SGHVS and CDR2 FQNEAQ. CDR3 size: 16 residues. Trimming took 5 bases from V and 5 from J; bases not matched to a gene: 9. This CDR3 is CASSPTAGGRDNEQFF. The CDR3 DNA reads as TGTGCCAGCAGCCCAACAGCGGGGGGGCGGGACAATGAGCAGTTCTTC.